This T cell receptor (beta chain) was identified during a study of T cell repertoires in cytomegalovirus infection. About the study: Well-studied HLA-B-restricted epitopes and recently identified HLA-C-restricted epitopes of CMV were both used in the study. Signatures in public TCR beta sequences pointed to both CMV infection and matching HLA type.

Study outcomes and limitations: Frequencies of public TCR beta families were cumulated, and this identified carriers of CMV plus the relevant HLA. Ex vivo, HLA-C-restricted CMV-specific TCR beta clonotypes prevailed over the rest of the response.

MiXCR, run by TCRdb on the reads, gives a single entry per CDR3 protein. The data contain around 770,000 distinct CDR3 sequences, approximately 32% of them seen just once; the ten biggest clones take up about an eighth. This clonotype was found many times. The antigen is not known. The sample was cultured CD8+ T cells from PBMCs, taken from culture after CMV antigen stimulation. The source of this sequence is a human donor in good health (CMV status not recorded). Some clones in this sample may be carry-over from other donors' samples.

The CDR3 sequence: CASSSVRRKPNEKLFF. CDR3 DNA sequence: TGTGCCAGCAGCTCCGTCCGACGCAAGCCTAATGAAAAACTGTTTTTT. The rearrangement links TRBV7-6 to TRBJ1-4; D ambiguous. V was trimmed by 4 bases and J by 3 bases, leaving 15 bases between them. This CDR3 has 16 residues. CDR1 SGHVS and CDR2 FNYEAQ come from the germline V gene.